Below, 5 T cell receptor beta chains from the same sample are listed, as sequenced in a study of blood T cells in healthy people across ages (dated by TCRdb to between 2014 and 2017). The method behind the library was 5' RACE. For sequencing, an Illumina HiSeq 2500 was employed. A second PCR of about 7 to 12 cycles was run with a J-beta primer mix and a sample-barcoded 5' primer. The raw public reads went through TCRdb reprocessing: fastp at Q25, MiXCR clone calling, in-frame beta chains kept. Duplicate CDR3 protein sequences are folded into a single record with the most common DNA and genes. A total of about a million distinct CDR3 sequences appear in this sample, roughly two fifths of them only once. Over 10% of the sample belongs to the ten largest clones. Specimen: blood. The receptors were gathered from a man aged 18-30 years in good health.

In its sample, this clonotype was seen a few times. The chain carries TRBV10-3 and TRBJ1-1; TRBD1 is a possible D gene (6 bases). The CDR3 is 16 residues long. In germline, CDR1 is ENHRY, CDR2 SYGVKD. V lost 0 bases to trimming and J lost 2 bases, with 13 bases between them. CDR3 DNA: TGTGCCATCAGTGAGTCGGGTTCGGGGGCCAACACTGAAGCTTTCTTT. Its translation is CAISESGSGANTEAFF.

V and J are TRBV6-5 and TRBJ2-1; 7 nucleotides agree with TRBD1. Germline CDR1 reads MNHEY; CDR2 reads SVGAGI. V lost 6 bases to trimming and J lost 5 bases; unmatched junction nucleotides: 10. CDR3 size: 15 residues. The CDR3 DNA follows: TGTGCCAGCAGAACTCTAGGACAGGCCCACAATGAGCAGTTCTTC. Amino acids: CASRTLGQAHNEQFF.

This clonotype was seen a few times. J is TRBJ2-7 and V is TRBV20-1; TRBD1 might be the D (7 bases). This CDR3 spans 11 amino acids. Germline V gene lookup returns CDR1 DFQATT and CDR2 SNEGSKA (reference sequence). The CDR3 protein is CSSRGAYEQYF. The CDR3 nucleotides are TGCAGCAGCAGGGGGGCCTACGAGCAGTACTTC.

This chain links TRBV2 with TRBJ2-1, with TRBD2 as a possible D gene (6 bases). This CDR3 comprises 13 residues. CDR1 is SNHLY and CDR2 is FYNNEI in the germline V gene. V lost 11 bases, J lost 0 bases, and 11 bases lay in between. As DNA, the CDR3 is TGTGCCGGAGACGGGAGCTCCTACAATGAGCAGTTCTTC. It is translated as CAGDGSSYNEQFF.

This clonotype was recorded a few times. V gene TRBV20-1 combines with J gene TRBJ1-6, with 7 bases identical to TRBD1. Germline V gene sequence: CDR1 DFQATT, CDR2 SNEGSKA (reference sequence). This CDR3 has 15 amino acids. Unmatched junction bases numbered 5, after V lost 3 bases and J lost 3 bases. For the CDR3, the DNA is TGCAGTGCTAGGGGGGACAGCAACTATAATTCACCCCTCCACTTT. Amino acid sequence: CSARGDSNYNSPLHF.